This record concerns one TCR beta chain sequence. Germline CDR1 is KGHDR and CDR2 is SFDVKD. Trimming removed 4 bases from V and 6 bases from J, with 15 bases in between. The CDR3 is 15 amino acids. This sample is part of a study of patients and donors after allogeneic stem cell transplantation. TCRdb ran MiXCR on the RT-PCR reads and lists one entry per CDR3 protein. The table lists about 150,000 distinct CDR3 sequences, about two fifths of them singletons. This sequence was found in a human donor who was either an allogeneic HSCT recipient or a stem cell or donor lymphocyte infusion donor (not recorded which). It is not recorded whose cells these are; they may come from a transplant donor. This sequence joins TRBV24-1 and TRBJ2-1; TRBD1 is a possible D gene (6 bases). The sequencing sample was made of blood, either unsorted or a sorted T cell fraction (not recorded which). The CDR3 nucleotides are TGTGCCACCAGTGACCCGTGGGGGCAGGGCAATGAGCAGTTCTTC. Protein product: CATSDPWGQGNEQFF.